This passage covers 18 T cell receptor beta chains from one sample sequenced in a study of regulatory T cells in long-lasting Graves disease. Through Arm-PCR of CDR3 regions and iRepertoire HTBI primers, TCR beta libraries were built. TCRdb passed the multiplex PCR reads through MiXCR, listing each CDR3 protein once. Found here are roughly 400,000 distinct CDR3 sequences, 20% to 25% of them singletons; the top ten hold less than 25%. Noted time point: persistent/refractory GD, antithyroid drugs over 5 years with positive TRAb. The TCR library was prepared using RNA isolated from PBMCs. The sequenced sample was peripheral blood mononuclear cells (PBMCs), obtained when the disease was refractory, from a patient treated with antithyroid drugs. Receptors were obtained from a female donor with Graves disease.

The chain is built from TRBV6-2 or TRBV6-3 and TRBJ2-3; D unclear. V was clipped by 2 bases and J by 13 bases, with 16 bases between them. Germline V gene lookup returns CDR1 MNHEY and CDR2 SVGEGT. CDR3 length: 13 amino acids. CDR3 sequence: CASSYEPRQGEYF. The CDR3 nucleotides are TGTGCCAGCAGTTACGAACCGAGACAAGGAGAGTATTTT.

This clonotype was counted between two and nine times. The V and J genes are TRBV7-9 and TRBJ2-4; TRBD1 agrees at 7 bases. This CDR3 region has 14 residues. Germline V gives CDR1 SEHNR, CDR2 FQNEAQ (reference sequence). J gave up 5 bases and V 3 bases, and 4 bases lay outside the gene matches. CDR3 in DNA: TGTGCCAGCAGCTTCGGTCAGGGGGAAAACATTCAGTACTTC. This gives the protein CASSFGQGENIQYF. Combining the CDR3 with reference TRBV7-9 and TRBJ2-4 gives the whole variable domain DTGVSQNPRHKITKRGQNVTFRCDPISEHNRLYWYRQTLGQGPEFLTYFQNEAQLEKSRLLSDRFSAERPKGSFSTLEIQRTEQGDSAMYLCASSFGQGENIQYFGAGTRLSVL.

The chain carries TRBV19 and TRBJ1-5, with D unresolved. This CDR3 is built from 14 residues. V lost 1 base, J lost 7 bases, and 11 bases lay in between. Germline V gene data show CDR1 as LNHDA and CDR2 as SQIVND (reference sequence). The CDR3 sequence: CASSIVDGVQPQHF. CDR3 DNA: TGTGCCAGTAGTATAGTGGACGGGGTCCAGCCCCAGCATTTT. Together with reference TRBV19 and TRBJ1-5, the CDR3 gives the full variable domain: DGGITQSPKYLFRKEGQNVTLSCEQNLNHDAMYWYRQDPGQGLRLIYYSQIVNDFQKGDIAEGYSVSREKKESFPLTVTSAQKNPTAFYLCASSIVDGVQPQHFGDGTRLSIL.

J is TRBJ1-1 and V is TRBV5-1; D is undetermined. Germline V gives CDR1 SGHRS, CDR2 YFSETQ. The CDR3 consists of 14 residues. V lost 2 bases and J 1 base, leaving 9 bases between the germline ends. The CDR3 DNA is TGCGCCAGCAGCTTATCCAGGACGAACACTGAAGCTTTCTTT. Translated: CASSLSRTNTEAFF.

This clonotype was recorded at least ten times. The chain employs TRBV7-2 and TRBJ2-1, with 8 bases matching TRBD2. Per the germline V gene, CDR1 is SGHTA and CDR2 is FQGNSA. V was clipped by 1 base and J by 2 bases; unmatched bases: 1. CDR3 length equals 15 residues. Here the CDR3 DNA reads TGTGCCAGCAGCTTAGGCGGGAGGCCCTACAATGAGCAGTTCTTC. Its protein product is CASSLGGRPYNEQFF.

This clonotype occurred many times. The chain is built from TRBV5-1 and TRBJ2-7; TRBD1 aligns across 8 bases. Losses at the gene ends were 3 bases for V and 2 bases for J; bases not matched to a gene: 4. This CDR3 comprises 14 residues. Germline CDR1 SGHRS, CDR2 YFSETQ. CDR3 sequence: CASSSGQETYEQYF. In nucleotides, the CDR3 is TGCGCCAGCAGCTCGGGACAGGAAACCTACGAGCAGTACTTC.

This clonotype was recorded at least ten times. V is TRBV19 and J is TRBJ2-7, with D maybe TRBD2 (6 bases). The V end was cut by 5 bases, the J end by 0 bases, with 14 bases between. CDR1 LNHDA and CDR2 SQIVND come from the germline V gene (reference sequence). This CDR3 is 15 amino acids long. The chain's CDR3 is CASSSGGPGSYEQYF. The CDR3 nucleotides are TGTGCCAGTAGTTCCGGAGGGCCGGGCTCCTACGAGCAGTACTTC.

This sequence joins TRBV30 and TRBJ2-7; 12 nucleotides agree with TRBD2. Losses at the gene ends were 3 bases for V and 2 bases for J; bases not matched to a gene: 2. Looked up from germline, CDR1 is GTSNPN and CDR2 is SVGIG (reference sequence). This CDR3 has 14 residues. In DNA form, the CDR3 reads TGTGCCTGGAGGCTAGCGGGAGGGACCTACGAGCAGTACTTC. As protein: CAWRLAGGTYEQYF.

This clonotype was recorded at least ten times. CDR3 residues: CATSDRRSGQETQYF. The CDR3 DNA is TGTGCCACCAGCGACAGACGTAGTGGGCAAGAGACCCAGTACTTC. V and J are TRBV24-1 and TRBJ2-5, with D perhaps matching TRBD1 (5 bases). The CDR3 sequence is 15 residues long. V lost 7 bases and J 2 bases, leaving 16 bases between the germline ends. Germline CDR1 KGHDR, CDR2 SFDVKD.

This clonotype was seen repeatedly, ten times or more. CDR3 coding DNA: TGTGCCAGCAGTTACTCGAGGGGGACATCGTATAGCAATCAGCCCCAGCATTTT. Residues: CASSYSRGTSYSNQPQHF. The rearrangement links TRBV6-5 to TRBJ1-5, with a weak D call TRBD1 (6 bases). The CDR3 totals 18 residues. Germline V gene sequence: CDR1 MNHEY, CDR2 SVGAGI. Trimming stripped 0 bases from V and 0 bases from J, with 15 bases between.

This CDR3 is CASSFGVAGANVLTF. The CDR3 DNA reads TGTGCCAGCAGTTTCGGAGTAGCTGGGGCCAACGTCCTGACTTTC. The chain has TRBV28 and TRBJ2-6, with D uncertain. V was trimmed by 3 bases and J by 2 bases, leaving 8 bases between them. Germline loops: CDR1 MDHEN, CDR2 SYDVKM. The length of the CDR3 is 15 residues.

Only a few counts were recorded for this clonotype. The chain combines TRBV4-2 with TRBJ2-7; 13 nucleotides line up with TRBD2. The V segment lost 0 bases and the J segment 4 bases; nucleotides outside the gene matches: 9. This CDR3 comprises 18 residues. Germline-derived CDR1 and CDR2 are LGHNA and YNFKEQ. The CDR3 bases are TGTGCCAGCAGCCAAGATCTGCGGACTAGCGGGAGAGGGTACGAGCAGTACTTC. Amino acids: CASSQDLRTSGRGYEQYF.

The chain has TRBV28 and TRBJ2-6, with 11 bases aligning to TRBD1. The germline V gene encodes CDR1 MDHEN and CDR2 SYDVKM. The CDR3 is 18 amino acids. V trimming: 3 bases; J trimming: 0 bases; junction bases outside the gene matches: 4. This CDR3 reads CASSFGGTGGSGANVLTF. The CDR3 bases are TGTGCCAGCAGTTTTGGGGGGACAGGGGGCTCTGGGGCCAACGTCCTGACTTTC.

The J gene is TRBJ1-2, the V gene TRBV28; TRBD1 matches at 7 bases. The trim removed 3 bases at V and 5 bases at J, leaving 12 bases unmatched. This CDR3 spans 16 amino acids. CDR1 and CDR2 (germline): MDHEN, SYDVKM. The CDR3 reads CASSFPQGGSLYGYTF. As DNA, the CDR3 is TGTGCCAGCAGTTTTCCCCAAGGGGGCAGCCTATATGGCTACACCTTC.

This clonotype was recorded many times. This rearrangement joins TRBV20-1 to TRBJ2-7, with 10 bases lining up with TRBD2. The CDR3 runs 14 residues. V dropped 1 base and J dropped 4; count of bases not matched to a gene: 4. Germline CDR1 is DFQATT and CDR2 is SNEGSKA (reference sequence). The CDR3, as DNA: TGCAGTGCTAGAGCCCCTAGCGGGAGTTACGAGCAGTACTTC. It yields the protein CSARAPSGSYEQYF.

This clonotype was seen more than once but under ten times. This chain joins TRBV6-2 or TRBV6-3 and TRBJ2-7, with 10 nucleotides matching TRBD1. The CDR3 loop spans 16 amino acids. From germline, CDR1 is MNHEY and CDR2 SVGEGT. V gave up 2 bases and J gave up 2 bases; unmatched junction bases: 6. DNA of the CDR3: TGTGCCAGCAGTTACGCGGGTGGGACAGGGGCCTACGAGCAGTACTTC. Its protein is CASSYAGGTGAYEQYF.

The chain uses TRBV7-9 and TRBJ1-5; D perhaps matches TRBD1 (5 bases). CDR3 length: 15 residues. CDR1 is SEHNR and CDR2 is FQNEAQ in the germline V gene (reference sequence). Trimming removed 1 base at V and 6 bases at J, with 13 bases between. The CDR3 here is CASSLDDLGGQPQHF. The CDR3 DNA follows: TGTGCCAGCAGCTTAGATGACCTTGGGGGTCAGCCCCAGCATTTT.

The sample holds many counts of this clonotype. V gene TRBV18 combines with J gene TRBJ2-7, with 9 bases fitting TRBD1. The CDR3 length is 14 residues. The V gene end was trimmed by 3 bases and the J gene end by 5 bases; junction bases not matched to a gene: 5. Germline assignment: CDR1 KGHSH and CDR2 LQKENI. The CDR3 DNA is TGTGCCAGCTCACCGGCGGGACAGGGACACGAGCAGTACTTC. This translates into CASSPAGQGHEQYF.